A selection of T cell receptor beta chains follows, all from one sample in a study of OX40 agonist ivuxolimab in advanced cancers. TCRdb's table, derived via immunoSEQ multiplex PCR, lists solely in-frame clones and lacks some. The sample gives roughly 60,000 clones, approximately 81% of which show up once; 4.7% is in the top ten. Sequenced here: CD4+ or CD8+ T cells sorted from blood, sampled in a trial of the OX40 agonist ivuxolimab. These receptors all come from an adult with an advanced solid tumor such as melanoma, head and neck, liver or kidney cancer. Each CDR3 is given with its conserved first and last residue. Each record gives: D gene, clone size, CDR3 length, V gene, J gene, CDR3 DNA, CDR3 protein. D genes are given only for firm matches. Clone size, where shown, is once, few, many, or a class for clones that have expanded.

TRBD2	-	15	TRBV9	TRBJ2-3	TGTGCCAGCACCGAACTAGCGGGAGTTCCAGATACGCAGTATTTT	CASTELAGVPDTQYF
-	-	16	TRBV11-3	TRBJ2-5	TGTGCCAGCAGCTTATGGGGAAGACAGCACCAAGAGACCCAGTACTTC	CASSLWGRQHQETQYF
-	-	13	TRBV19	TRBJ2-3	TGTGCCAGTAAGGCTAGCCGCACAGATACGCAGTATTTT	CASKASRTDTQYF
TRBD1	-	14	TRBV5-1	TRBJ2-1	TGCGCCAGCAGCCGGGGACAGAGTCGGGATGAGCAGTTCTTC	CASSRGQSRDEQFF
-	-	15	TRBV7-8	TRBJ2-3	TGTGCCAGCAGCTTAGTACGGGACCCGGCTGGTACGCAGTATTTT	CASSLVRDPAGTQYF
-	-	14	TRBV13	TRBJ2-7	TGTGCCAGCAGCTTACAGGGTCGAAGCTACGAGCAGTACTTC	CASSLQGRSYEQYF
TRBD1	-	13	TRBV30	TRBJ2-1	TGTGCCGCACAGGGGGCTACCTACAATGAGCAGTTCTTC	CAAQGATYNEQFF
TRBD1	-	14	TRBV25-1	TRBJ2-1	TGTGCCACCGAACCGGGACAGGGTTCTTGGGAGCAGTTCTTC	CATEPGQGSWEQFF
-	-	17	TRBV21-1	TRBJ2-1	TGTGCCAGCAGCAAAGAATTCTGCGGGAGGGGCAACAATGAGCAGTTCTTC	CASSKEFCGRGNNEQFF
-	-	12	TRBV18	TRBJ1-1	TGTGCCAGCTCACCAAGTCCTACTGAAGCTTTCTTT	CASSPSPTEAFF
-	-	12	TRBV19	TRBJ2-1	TGTGCCAGTAGTATAGGACTAAATGAGCAGTTCTTC	CASSIGLNEQFF
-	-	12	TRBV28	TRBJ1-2	TGTGCCAGCGGCAAACTCTACTATGGCTACACCTTC	CASGKLYYGYTF
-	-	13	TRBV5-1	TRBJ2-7	TGCGCCAGCAGCGAGGACAGCGCCTACGAGCAGTACTTC	CASSEDSAYEQYF
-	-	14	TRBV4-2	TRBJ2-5	TGTGCCAGCAGCCAGGAAACAGGAGGAGAGACCCAGTACTTC	CASSQETGGETQYF
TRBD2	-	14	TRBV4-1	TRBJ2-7	TGCGCCAGCAGCCAGGGACTAGTAAGAGGCGAGCAGTACTTC	CASSQGLVRGEQYF
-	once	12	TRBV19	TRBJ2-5	TGTGCCAGTAGTATCGACCGGGTTCCCCAGTACTTC	CASSIDRVPQYF
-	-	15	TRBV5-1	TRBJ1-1	TGCGCCAGCAGCCTGCGGGCGGGACAGAACACTGAAGCTTTCTTT	CASSLRAGQNTEAFF
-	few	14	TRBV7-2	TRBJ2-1	TGTGCCAGCAGCTCCCCCGTCTCCTACAATGAGCAGTTCTTC	CASSSPVSYNEQFF
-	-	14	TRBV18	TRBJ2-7	TGTGCCAGCTCACCCCTCGGACAGACCTACGAGCAGTACTTC	CASSPLGQTYEQYF
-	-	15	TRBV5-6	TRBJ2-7	TGTGCCAGCAGCTCACTTCGGACAGTGACCTACGAGCAGTACTTC	CASSSLRTVTYEQYF
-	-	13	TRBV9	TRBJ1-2	TGTGCCACCGAAGAAATAACAGGGAGCGGCTACACCTTC	CATEEITGSGYTF
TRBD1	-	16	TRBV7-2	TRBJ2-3	TGTGCCAGCAGCTTTTATCCGGGACAGACCACAGATACGCAGTATTTT	CASSFYPGQTTDTQYF
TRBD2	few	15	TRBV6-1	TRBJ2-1	TGTGCCAGCAGTGAAGGGACTAGCGGGAGCTATGAGCAGTTCTTC	CASSEGTSGSYEQFF
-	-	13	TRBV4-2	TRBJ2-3	TGTGCCAGCAGCCAAGGCCGAACAGATACGCAGTATTTT	CASSQGRTDTQYF
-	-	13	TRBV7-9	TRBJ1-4	TGTGCCAGCAGCTTACACGATTCTGAAAAACTGTTTTTT	CASSLHDSEKLFF
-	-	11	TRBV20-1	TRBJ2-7	TGCAGTGCTAGTATCCCAATGATGCAGTACTTC	CSASIPMMQYF
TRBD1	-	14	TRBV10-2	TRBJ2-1	TGCGCCAGCAGGGACAGGGGGTCTGGCGGTGAGCAGTTCTTC	CASRDRGSGGEQFF
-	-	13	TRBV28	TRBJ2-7	TGTGCCAGCAGTTTCGAAACAGTCTACGAGCAGTACTTC	CASSFETVYEQYF
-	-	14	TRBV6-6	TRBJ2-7	TGTGCCAGCAGTTACTCGGGCAGTTCTGTCGAGCAGTACTTC	CASSYSGSSVEQYF
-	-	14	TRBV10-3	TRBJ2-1	TGTGCCATCACGGAGGGGGGGACCTACAATGAGCAGTTCTTC	CAITEGGTYNEQFF
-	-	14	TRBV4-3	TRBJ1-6	TGCGCCAGCAGCCAAGTACAGCGGAATTCACCCCTCCACTTT	CASSQVQRNSPLHF
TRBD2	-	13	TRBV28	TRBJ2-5	TGTGCCAGCAGGCGGGGGTACCAAGAGACCCAGTACTTC	CASRRGYQETQYF
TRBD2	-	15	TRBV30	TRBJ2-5	TGTGCCTGGAGGGTGGCGGGACTAGAACAAGAGACCCAGTACTTC	CAWRVAGLEQETQYF
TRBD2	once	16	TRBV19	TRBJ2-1	TGTGCCAGTAGTATAGATTTGACTAGCGGGGACAATGAGCAGTTCTTC	CASSIDLTSGDNEQFF
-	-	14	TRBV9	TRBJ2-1	TGTGCCAGCAGCCGATTGGGACTGTACAATGAGCAGTTCTTC	CASSRLGLYNEQFF
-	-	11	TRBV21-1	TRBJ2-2	TGTGCCAGCAGCAGGGCAGGGGAGCTGTTTTTT	CASSRAGELFF
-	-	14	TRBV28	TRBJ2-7	TGTGCCAGCAGTTCGACGGGGAGCTCCTACGAGCAGTACTTC	CASSSTGSSYEQYF
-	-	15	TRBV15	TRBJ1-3	TGTGCCACCAGCAGAGATAGGGGCTCTGGAAACACCATATATTTT	CATSRDRGSGNTIYF
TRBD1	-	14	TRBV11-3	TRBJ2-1	TGTGCCAGCAGCCGGGACAGGGGTTACAATGAGCAGTTCTTC	CASSRDRGYNEQFF
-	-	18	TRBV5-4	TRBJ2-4	TGTGCCAGCAGCTTGTGGCCTGTGACAGGTCGAGCCAAAAACATTCAGTACTTC	CASSLWPVTGRAKNIQYF
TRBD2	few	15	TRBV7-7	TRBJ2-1	TGTGCTAGCAGCTTAGGACTAGCGGGACGAAATGAGCAGTTCTTC	CASSLGLAGRNEQFF
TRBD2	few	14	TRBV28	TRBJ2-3	TGTGCCAGCAGTCCTAGCGGGACGGCAGATACGCAGTATTTT	CASSPSGTADTQYF
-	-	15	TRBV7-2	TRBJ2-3	TGTGCCAGCAGCTTAGATTGGACAGTCACAGATACGCAGTATTTT	CASSLDWTVTDTQYF
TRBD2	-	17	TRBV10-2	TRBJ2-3	TGCGCCAGCGCCGGACTAGCGGAGCTAAGGCTCACAGATACGCAGTATTTT	CASAGLAELRLTDTQYF